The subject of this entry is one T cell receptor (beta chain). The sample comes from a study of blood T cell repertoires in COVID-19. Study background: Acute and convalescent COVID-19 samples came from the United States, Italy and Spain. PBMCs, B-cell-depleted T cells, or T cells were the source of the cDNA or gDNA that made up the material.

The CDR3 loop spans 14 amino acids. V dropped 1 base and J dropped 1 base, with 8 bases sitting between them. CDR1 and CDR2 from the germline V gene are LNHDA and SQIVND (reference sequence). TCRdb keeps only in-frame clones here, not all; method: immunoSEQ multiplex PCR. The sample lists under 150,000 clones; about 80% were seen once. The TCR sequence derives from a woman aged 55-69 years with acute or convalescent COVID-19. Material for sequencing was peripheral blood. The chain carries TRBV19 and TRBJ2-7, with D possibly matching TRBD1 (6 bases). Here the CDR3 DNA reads TGTGCCAGTAGTATAGGGCAGGGGTCCTACGAGCAGTACTTC. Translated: CASSIGQGSYEQYF.